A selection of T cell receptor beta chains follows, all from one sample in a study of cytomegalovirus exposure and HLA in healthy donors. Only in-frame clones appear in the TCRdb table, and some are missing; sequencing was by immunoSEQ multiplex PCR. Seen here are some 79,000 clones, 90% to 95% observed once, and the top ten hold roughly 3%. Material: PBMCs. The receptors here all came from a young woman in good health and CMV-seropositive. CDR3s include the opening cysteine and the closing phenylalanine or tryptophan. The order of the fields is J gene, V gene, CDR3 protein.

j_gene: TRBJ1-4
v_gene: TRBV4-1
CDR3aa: CASSQDSVSGLSEKLFF

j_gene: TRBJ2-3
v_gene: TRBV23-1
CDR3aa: CASSQGVLAGLACTDTQYF

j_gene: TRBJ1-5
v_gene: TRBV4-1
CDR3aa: CASSQSTAAASNQPQHF

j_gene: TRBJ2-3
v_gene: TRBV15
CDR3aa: CATSPRQGIASGRATDTQYF

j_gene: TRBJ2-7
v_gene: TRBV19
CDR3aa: CASNSSGQGVHEQYF

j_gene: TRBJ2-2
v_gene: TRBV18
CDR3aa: CASSPRTGRGTGELFF

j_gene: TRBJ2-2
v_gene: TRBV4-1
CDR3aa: CASSPTTGTGGTGELFF

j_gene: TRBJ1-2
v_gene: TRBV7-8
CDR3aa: CASSSRGQGMGGYTF

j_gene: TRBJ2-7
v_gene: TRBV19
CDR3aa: CASSASGASYEQYF

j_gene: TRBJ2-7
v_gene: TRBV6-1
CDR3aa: CASRASGRGYEQYF

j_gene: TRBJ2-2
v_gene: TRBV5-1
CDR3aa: CASSPTLTYTGELFF

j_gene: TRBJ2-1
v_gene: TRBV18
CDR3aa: CASSPPTQVSYNEQFF